This TCR beta chain was identified in a study of blood T cell repertoires in COVID-19. The overall study: Donors in the United States, Italy and Spain gave samples during acute or convalescent COVID-19. In each case, the material was cDNA or gDNA derived from T cells, B-cell-depleted T cells, or PBMCs.

The data were produced by immunoSEQ multiplex PCR, yet TCRdb's version contains in-frame clones alone and is incomplete. In the table there are over 200,000 clones, more than 70% of which are singletons. V lost 3 bases to trimming and J lost 4 bases; unmatched junction nucleotides: 8. The length of the CDR3 is 15 residues. Germline CDR1 reads DFQATT; CDR2 reads SNEGSKA (reference sequence). J is TRBJ2-2 and V is TRBV20-1; the match to TRBD1 covers 7 bases. The sample taken for sequencing was peripheral blood. The sequence derives from a woman in her sixties or seventies with acute or convalescent COVID-19. The CDR3 reads CSASSTGSGTGELFF. CDR3 coding DNA: TGCAGTGCTAGTTCGACAGGGTCGGGCACCGGGGAGCTGTTTTTT.